The sequence of this TCR beta chain was determined in a study of T cell responses to AZD1222 COVID-19 vaccine. General study results and limits: Donors were chiefly white British, with a greater number of females, and clonal diversity was perhaps underestimated. Seropositivity was recorded at baseline in only a handful of AZD1222 recipients.

Notes on this clone: As yet, its antigen is unknown.

Analysis merged second doses at about 4 or about 12 weeks. Germline V CDR1 and CDR2: MDHEN, SYDVKM. The CDR3 is 14 residues long. V gave up 2 bases and J gave up 7 bases, with 9 bases separating them. Profiling relied on immunoSEQ multiplex PCR, and the TCRdb table lists in-frame clones only, not all of them. The table shows 150,000 to 200,000 clones, with roughly 92% occurring only once. The sequence derives from an adult who received the AZD1222 COVID-19 vaccine. V and J are TRBV28 and TRBJ1-6; D not certain. Sequenced here: peripheral blood, sampled 28 days after the second AZD1222 dose. The CDR3 is CASSLLLLNSPLHF. CDR3 DNA: TGTGCCAGCAGTTTACTACTTCTGAATTCACCCCTCCACTTT.